This is a list of T cell receptor beta chains from one sample in a study of regulatory T cells in long-lasting Graves disease. TCRdb ran MiXCR on the multiplex PCR reads and lists one entry per CDR3 protein. The repertoire holds about 500,000 distinct CDR3 sequences, with around 15% as singletons. These records were also assigned to another study, of T cells in Graves' hyperthyroidism and ophthalmopathy.

The starting material was peripheral blood mononuclear cells (PBMCs), obtained at new diagnosis, from a patient treated with antithyroid drugs. These receptors were taken from a man between 35 and 55 years old with Graves disease. Both conserved end residues are part of each CDR3. Each record gives: clone size, J gene, CDR3 length, V gene, D gene, CDR3 DNA, CDR3 protein. The D gene is left open where the match is weak. Expanded clones get a size class; other rows say once, few or many, or leave the size out.

clone_size: -
j_call: TRBJ1-2
cdr3_length: 13
v_call: TRBV15
d_call: -
cdr3_nt: TGTGCCACCAGCAGAGTCCAGGCAGGGGGCTACACCTTC
cdr3_aa: CATSRVQAGGYTF

clone_size: many
j_call: TRBJ2-3
cdr3_length: 14
v_call: TRBV5-1
d_call: -
cdr3_nt: TGTGCCAGCAGCGCAGGAGCGGTCGCAGATACGCAGTATTTT
cdr3_aa: CASSAGAVADTQYF

clone_size: many
j_call: TRBJ2-1
cdr3_length: 14
v_call: TRBV2
d_call: TRBD2
cdr3_nt: TGTGCCAGCAGTGAGACTAGCGCTAACAATGAGCAGTTCTTC
cdr3_aa: CASSETSANNEQFF

clone_size: many
j_call: TRBJ2-1
cdr3_length: 13
v_call: TRBV20-1
d_call: -
cdr3_nt: TGCAGTGCTCTCGAGCGATTCTCCAATGAGCAGTTCTTC
cdr3_aa: CSALERFSNEQFF

clone_size: few
j_call: TRBJ1-2
cdr3_length: 16
v_call: TRBV7-8
d_call: TRBD1
cdr3_nt: TGTGCCAGCAGCTTTAGAGGTTGGAACAGGGGGGATGGCTACACCTTC
cdr3_aa: CASSFRGWNRGDGYTF

clone_size: many
j_call: TRBJ2-1
cdr3_length: 12
v_call: TRBV27
d_call: -
cdr3_nt: TGTGCCAGCACGTCAGGTTTTAATGAGCAGTTCTTC
cdr3_aa: CASTSGFNEQFF

clone_size: many
j_call: TRBJ2-7
cdr3_length: 14
v_call: TRBV12-3/TRBV12-4
d_call: TRBD2
cdr3_nt: TGTGCCAGCAGTTTACTAGCGGGAGGGCCGGTGCAGTACTTC
cdr3_aa: CASSLLAGGPVQYF

clone_size: few
j_call: TRBJ2-1
cdr3_length: 10
v_call: TRBV12-3/TRBV12-4
d_call: -
cdr3_nt: TGTGCCAGCAGCATAAGGGTTCTTTTCTTC
cdr3_aa: CASSIRVLFF

clone_size: once
j_call: TRBJ2-7
cdr3_length: 16
v_call: TRBV4-2
d_call: -
cdr3_nt: TGTGCCAGCAGCCAAGGGGAGGGGGTAGGACCCTACGAGCAGTACTTC
cdr3_aa: CASSQGEGVGPYEQYF

clone_size: -
j_call: TRBJ2-7
cdr3_length: 13
v_call: TRBV5-1
d_call: -
cdr3_nt: TGCGCCAGTACCTCCGGGACGGGCTACGAGCAGTACTTC
cdr3_aa: CASTSGTGYEQYF

clone_size: -
j_call: TRBJ2-1
cdr3_length: 14
v_call: TRBV10-3
d_call: -
cdr3_nt: TGTGCCATCAGGGGGTCTGGTCTCTACAATGAGCAGTTCTTC
cdr3_aa: CAIRGSGLYNEQFF

clone_size: -
j_call: TRBJ2-7
cdr3_length: 13
v_call: TRBV6-2/TRBV6-3
d_call: TRBD1
cdr3_nt: TGTGCCGGCCGGGACAGGGGGCGTGAGGAGCAGTACTTC
cdr3_aa: CAGRDRGREEQYF

clone_size: few
j_call: TRBJ1-1
cdr3_length: 12
v_call: TRBV6-1
d_call: -
cdr3_nt: TGTGCCAGCAGTGAAATCTATATAGAAGCTTTCTTT
cdr3_aa: CASSEIYIEAFF

clone_size: once
j_call: TRBJ1-5
cdr3_length: 13
v_call: TRBV4-1
d_call: -
cdr3_nt: TGCGCCAGCAGCCTCTCCAACGGGCAGCCCCGGCATTTT
cdr3_aa: CASSLSNGQPRHF

clone_size: many
j_call: TRBJ2-1
cdr3_length: 14
v_call: TRBV19
d_call: TRBD2
cdr3_nt: TGTGCCAGTAGCCCGGGACTAGCGGGGGCCGAGCAGTTCTTC
cdr3_aa: CASSPGLAGAEQFF

clone_size: many
j_call: TRBJ1-4
cdr3_length: 15
v_call: TRBV28
d_call: -
cdr3_nt: TGTGCCAGCAGTCCTTCGGGGGCGGACGATGAAAAACTGTTTTTT
cdr3_aa: CASSPSGADDEKLFF

clone_size: -
j_call: TRBJ2-6
cdr3_length: 13
v_call: TRBV7-9
d_call: -
cdr3_nt: TGTGCCAGCAGCTTGGCCTGGGCCAACGTCCTGACTTTC
cdr3_aa: CASSLAWANVLTF

clone_size: many
j_call: TRBJ2-2
cdr3_length: 12
v_call: TRBV20-1
d_call: -
cdr3_nt: TGCAGTGCCCCCGACATTTACGGGGAGCTGTTTTTT
cdr3_aa: CSAPDIYGELFF

clone_size: -
j_call: TRBJ2-2
cdr3_length: 16
v_call: TRBV18
d_call: TRBD1
cdr3_nt: TGTGCCAGCTCACCTTTGGGACAGCGTATGACCGGGGAGCTGTTTTTT
cdr3_aa: CASSPLGQRMTGELFF

clone_size: many
j_call: TRBJ1-3
cdr3_length: 15
v_call: TRBV28
d_call: TRBD1
cdr3_nt: TGTGCCAGCAGCCGGGAGAGGGGGCTCGGAAACACCATATATTTT
cdr3_aa: CASSRERGLGNTIYF

clone_size: few
j_call: TRBJ1-6
cdr3_length: 15
v_call: TRBV7-2
d_call: -
cdr3_nt: TGTGCCAGCAGCTCGGGACGGAACTATAATTCACCCCTCCACTTT
cdr3_aa: CASSSGRNYNSPLHF

clone_size: -
j_call: TRBJ1-5
cdr3_length: 15
v_call: TRBV6-1
d_call: -
cdr3_nt: TGTGCCAGCAGCGACGGGTTCGGTAGCAATCAGCCCCAGCATTTT
cdr3_aa: CASSDGFGSNQPQHF

clone_size: -
j_call: TRBJ2-7
cdr3_length: 14
v_call: TRBV28
d_call: -
cdr3_nt: TGTGCCAGCCAAACTCCGGGACTGCTATACGAGCAGTACTTC
cdr3_aa: CASQTPGLLYEQYF

clone_size: many
j_call: TRBJ2-3
cdr3_length: 13
v_call: TRBV12-3/TRBV12-4
d_call: TRBD2
cdr3_nt: TGTGCCAGCAGCTGGGACTACACAGATACGCAGTATTTT
cdr3_aa: CASSWDYTDTQYF

clone_size: many
j_call: TRBJ1-2
cdr3_length: 15
v_call: TRBV28
d_call: TRBD1
cdr3_nt: TGTGCCAGCAGCTTGGTTCACAGGGGGCAAGGGGGCTACACCTTC
cdr3_aa: CASSLVHRGQGGYTF

clone_size: -
j_call: TRBJ2-1
cdr3_length: 15
v_call: TRBV27
d_call: -
cdr3_nt: TGTGCCAGCAGTTTAGCGGGGAGGGGGATAGATGAGCAGTTCTTC
cdr3_aa: CASSLAGRGIDEQFF

clone_size: few
j_call: TRBJ2-1
cdr3_length: 17
v_call: TRBV5-4
d_call: TRBD2
cdr3_nt: TGTGCCAGCACCGACGGGACTAGCGGGAGGGCCAGGGATGAGCAGTTCTTC
cdr3_aa: CASTDGTSGRARDEQFF

clone_size: many
j_call: TRBJ1-4
cdr3_length: 13
v_call: TRBV28
d_call: -
cdr3_nt: TGTGCCAGCAGTTTAGGTGGTAATGAAAAACTGTTTTTT
cdr3_aa: CASSLGGNEKLFF

clone_size: many
j_call: TRBJ2-7
cdr3_length: 13
v_call: TRBV2
d_call: -
cdr3_nt: TGTGCCAGCAGTGAATTGGGGGGCGGCGAGCAGTACTTC
cdr3_aa: CASSELGGGEQYF

clone_size: many
j_call: TRBJ1-2
cdr3_length: 13
v_call: TRBV28
d_call: -
cdr3_nt: TGTGCCAGCAGTTCGACGGCTAACTATGGCTACACCTTC
cdr3_aa: CASSSTANYGYTF

clone_size: few
j_call: TRBJ2-1
cdr3_length: 15
v_call: TRBV7-9
d_call: TRBD1
cdr3_nt: TGTGCCAGCAGCCACGGGACAGGGGGTCAGGGTGAGCAGTTCTTC
cdr3_aa: CASSHGTGGQGEQFF

clone_size: -
j_call: TRBJ1-6
cdr3_length: 14
v_call: TRBV14
d_call: -
cdr3_nt: TGTGCCAGCAGCTACAAAAGGGCCAGTTCACCCCTCCACTTT
cdr3_aa: CASSYKRASSPLHF

clone_size: -
j_call: TRBJ1-5
cdr3_length: 15
v_call: TRBV6-1
d_call: -
cdr3_nt: TGTGCCAGCAGGAACCCCGGGAGTAGCAATCAGCCCCAGCATTTT
cdr3_aa: CASRNPGSSNQPQHF

clone_size: few
j_call: TRBJ1-3
cdr3_length: 14
v_call: TRBV20-1
d_call: -
cdr3_nt: TGCAGTGCATCCGACCGGCGCTCTGGAAACACCATATATTTT
cdr3_aa: CSASDRRSGNTIYF

clone_size: few
j_call: TRBJ2-7
cdr3_length: 14
v_call: TRBV2
d_call: -
cdr3_nt: TGTGCCAGCAGTGAAAATGGGGTGGTAGGCGAGCAGTACTTC
cdr3_aa: CASSENGVVGEQYF

clone_size: many
j_call: TRBJ2-7
cdr3_length: 16
v_call: TRBV30
d_call: TRBD1
cdr3_nt: TGTGCCTGGACTGGAGGGCGGGACAGGGGGTCCTACGAGCAGTACTTC
cdr3_aa: CAWTGGRDRGSYEQYF

clone_size: many
j_call: TRBJ2-7
cdr3_length: 13
v_call: TRBV30
d_call: TRBD2
cdr3_nt: TGTGCCTGGAGTCCTAGCGGGAGTTACGAGCAGTACTTC
cdr3_aa: CAWSPSGSYEQYF

clone_size: many
j_call: TRBJ2-1
cdr3_length: 12
v_call: TRBV27
d_call: -
cdr3_nt: TGTGCCAGCAGTCAGTTCTACAATGAGCAGTTCTTC
cdr3_aa: CASSQFYNEQFF

clone_size: many
j_call: TRBJ2-7
cdr3_length: 15
v_call: TRBV12-3/TRBV12-4
d_call: -
cdr3_nt: TGTGCCAGCAGTTTTCGGGCAGCCACTGCCTACGAGCAGTACTTC
cdr3_aa: CASSFRAATAYEQYF

clone_size: many
j_call: TRBJ1-2
cdr3_length: 13
v_call: TRBV28
d_call: -
cdr3_nt: TGTGCCAGCAGTTTAGCAATTAACTATGGCTACACCTTC
cdr3_aa: CASSLAINYGYTF

clone_size: few
j_call: TRBJ2-5
cdr3_length: 15
v_call: TRBV29-1
d_call: TRBD1
cdr3_nt: TGCAGCGTTATTTACCGGACAGGGCCTCGCGTGACCCAGTACTTC
cdr3_aa: CSVIYRTGPRVTQYF

clone_size: -
j_call: TRBJ2-7
cdr3_length: 14
v_call: TRBV4-1
d_call: -
cdr3_nt: TGCGCCAGCAGCCTACGAACAGGACCCTACGAGCAGTACTTC
cdr3_aa: CASSLRTGPYEQYF

clone_size: -
j_call: TRBJ2-1
cdr3_length: 16
v_call: TRBV20-1
d_call: -
cdr3_nt: TGCAGTGCCAGCTCGTCTGTCAGGGGTCCCTACAATGAGCAGTTCTTC
cdr3_aa: CSASSSVRGPYNEQFF